The present entry profiles one TCR beta chain with its context. These data come from a study of blood T cell repertoires in COVID-19. Clones were sequenced by immunoSEQ multiplex PCR, and TCRdb holds only the in-frame ones, with some missing. This sample yields some 220,000 clones, of which around 85% are seen a single time; roughly 6.4% belongs to the top ten. The CDR3 contains 14 residues. The germline V gene encodes CDR1 SGHKS and CDR2 YYEKEE (reference sequence). Trimming removed 0 bases from V and 6 bases from J, with 12 bases in between. Sequenced material: peripheral blood. The clonotype originates from a woman aged 55-70 years with active or convalescent COVID-19. The chain has TRBV5-5 and TRBJ1-2, with TRBD1 as a possible D gene (5 bases). CDR3 sequence: CASSLDRGSHGYTF. The DNA for the CDR3 is TGTGCCAGCAGCTTGGATCGGGGGTCCCATGGCTACACCTTC.